This entry lists 22 T cell receptor beta chains sequenced from one sample in a study of control samples from healthy donors and cancer patients (dated by TCRdb to 2020 to 2022). Receptor amplification or capture employed the immunoSEQ multiplex PCR assay. TCRdb limited this immuneACCESS table to in-frame rearrangements with V and J called. A share of clones is missing; checked studies link under half to unresolved V genes, and the rest is unexplained. The sample data list some 120,000 clones, and 80% to 95% of these were observed just once. Together, the top ten hold approximately 0.57% of the sample. Sequencing was done on a sample of PBMCs. The receptors stem from a man older than 75 with head and neck cancer.

The gene calls are TRBV5-5 and TRBJ2-7, with D perhaps being TRBD1 or TRBD2 (6 bases each). CDR3 length equals 15 residues. From germline, CDR1 is SGHKS and CDR2 YYEKEE (reference sequence). V was pared by 3 bases and J by 3 bases, with 16 bases between. CDR3 DNA: TGTGCCAGCAGCTGGGGGCAGGCGACTAGCTACGAGCAGTACTTC. Encoded protein: CASSWGQATSYEQYF.

V is TRBV29-1 and J is TRBJ1-5, with a weak D call TRBD1 (5 bases). The V gene's germline CDR1 is SQVTM and CDR2 ANQGSEA. The ends were cut back, 6 bases at V and 2 bases at J, with 14 bases in the middle. This CDR3 is 14 amino acids long. As DNA, the CDR3 is TGCAGCGTAGTCGACAGCCTGGGCAATCAGCCCCAGCATTTT. Its translation: CSVVDSLGNQPQHF.

This clone was detected only once. This sequence joins TRBV11-2 and TRBJ1-6; D not resolved. This CDR3 has 18 residues. Germline CDR1 SGHAT, CDR2 FQNNGV. With 2 bases removed from V and 0 bases from J, the gap between germline ends came to 14 bases. The CDR3 DNA sequence: TGTGCCAGCAGCTTATTCTCTCCGGGGAGCTCCTATAATTCACCCCTCCACTTT. It translates to CASSLFSPGSSYNSPLHF.

The gene calls are TRBV4-1 and TRBJ2-1; 14 nucleotides agree with TRBD2. Trimming at V came to 4 bases and at J to 3 bases, leaving 11 bases not matched to a gene. Germline V lookup: CDR1 MGHRA, CDR2 YSYEKL. The CDR3 length is 19 residues. CDR3 in amino acids: CASSPTHPGTSGSYNEQFF. CDR3 DNA: TGCGCCAGCAGCCCTACCCATCCCGGGACTAGCGGGAGCTACAATGAGCAGTTCTTC.

The chain has TRBV18 and TRBJ1-1, with D unclear. The CDR3 has 13 amino acids. Germline lookup yields CDR1 KGHSH and CDR2 LQKENI. V shed 4 bases and J shed 1 base, with 7 bases lying between them. Here the CDR3 DNA reads TGTGCCAGCTCACTCACTCAGAACACTGAAGCTTTCTTT. The encoded protein is CASSLTQNTEAFF.

This chain uses TRBV6-6 with TRBJ2-7, with D perhaps matching TRBD2 (5 bases). Per the germline V gene, CDR1 is MNHNY and CDR2 is SVGAGI (reference sequence). With 7 bases removed from V and 1 base from J, the gap between germline ends came to 14 bases. The CDR3 length is 14 residues. The CDR3 coding sequence is TGTGCCAGCACGTTAATCTGGACTTCCTACGAGCAGTACTTC. Encoded protein: CASTLIWTSYEQYF.

This chain links TRBV7-2 with TRBJ2-3; D is unclear. Germline V lookup: CDR1 SGHTA, CDR2 FQGNSA. Trimming cost V 1 base and J 1 base, with 3 bases left between them. CDR3 size: 13 residues. CDR3 sequence reads: CASSLGGTDTQYF. Here the CDR3 DNA reads TGTGCCAGCAGCTTAGGGGGCACAGATACGCAGTATTTT.

The chain links TRBV19 to TRBJ2-5, with 9 bases fitting TRBD1. V lost 7 bases, J lost 4 bases, and 7 bases stayed unmatched. The CDR3 contains 14 residues. CDR1 and CDR2 (germline): LNHDA, SQIVND (reference sequence). The CDR3 nucleotides are TGTGCCAGTATTCAGGACAGGGGTGGAGAGACCCAGTACTTC. It codes for CASIQDRGGETQYF.

The chain couples TRBV9 to TRBJ2-2; tentative D call: TRBD2 (6 bases). From germline, CDR1 is SGDLS and CDR2 YYNGEE. Trimming took off 4 bases at V and 1 base at J, with 14 bases between the two ends. CDR3 length: 16 residues. CDR3 nucleotide sequence: TGTGCCAGCAGCCCCGAGGAGGGGAGGAACACCGGGGAGCTGTTTTTT. Protein product: CASSPEEGRNTGELFF.

The CDR3 coding sequence is TGCGCCAGCAGCTTCAGACTAGCGGGAGAGAACGAGCAGTACTTC. This sequence encodes CASSFRLAGENEQYF. The genes are TRBV5-1 and TRBJ2-7; 12 nucleotides agree with TRBD2. This CDR3 comprises 15 residues. Trimming at V came to 2 bases and at J to 5 bases, leaving 5 bases not matched to a gene. Per germline, CDR1 SGHRS and CDR2 YFSETQ.

V usage is TRBV7-7 and J usage is TRBJ2-7, with 10 bases fitting TRBD1. Per germline, CDR1 SSHAT and CDR2 FNYEAQ (reference sequence). The CDR3 runs to 15 residues. V was clipped by 5 bases and J by 1 base; unmatched bases: 5. CDR3 in DNA: TGTGCCAGCAGCCGGGGACAGGGGATATCCTACGAGCAGTACTTC. This encodes CASSRGQGISYEQYF.

The chain combines TRBV9 with TRBJ1-2; D gene uncertain. Trimming stripped 1 base from V and 7 bases from J, with 8 bases between. This CDR3 spans 12 amino acids. Germline CDR1 SGDLS, CDR2 YYNGEE. For the CDR3, the DNA is TGTGCCAGCAGCGTACACGGAGTTGGCTACACCTTC. Its protein product is CASSVHGVGYTF.

The rearrangement uses TRBV7-9 and TRBJ1-4, with unresolved D. V lost 5 bases, J lost 8 bases, and 21 bases lay in between. The CDR3 loop spans 16 amino acids. The germline V gene encodes CDR1 SEHNR and CDR2 FQNEAQ (reference sequence). The CDR3 loop is CASSRSGTAGQEKLFF. The CDR3 DNA reads TGTGCCAGCAGCCGTTCGGGAACAGCCGGGCAGGAAAAACTGTTTTTT.

The chain carries TRBV15 and TRBJ1-1, with D unresolved. Trimming stripped 0 bases from V and 8 bases from J, with 7 bases between. Germline V gene sequence: CDR1 LNHNV, CDR2 YYDKDF (reference sequence). The CDR3 sequence is 12 residues long. The CDR3: CATSRDRLEAFF. CDR3 bases: TGTGCCACCAGCAGAGATCGGTTAGAAGCTTTCTTT.

This CDR3 is CASSGSGRGHTEAFF. The CDR3 nucleotides are TGTGCCAGCAGCGGATCGGGACGGGGACACACTGAAGCTTTCTTT. The V and J genes are TRBV9 and TRBJ1-1, with a tentative D call TRBD1 (5 bases). The CDR3 spans 15 residues. The V gene's germline CDR1 is SGDLS and CDR2 YYNGEE. V dropped 3 bases and J dropped 3 bases, with 15 bases sitting between them.

The chain links TRBV30 to TRBJ1-4, with D maybe TRBD1 (6 bases). Germline values: CDR1 GTSNPN, CDR2 SVGIG (reference sequence). The CDR3 totals 16 residues. V was trimmed by 0 bases and J by 7 bases, leaving 18 bases between them. CDR3 in amino acids: CAWSVKFAGAGEKLFF. CDR3 DNA: TGTGCCTGGAGTGTAAAGTTCGCAGGGGCGGGTGAAAAACTGTTTTTT. Variable domain in full (rest from reference TRBV30 and TRBJ1-4): SQTIHQWPATLVQPVGSPLSLECTVEGTSNPNLYWYRQAAGRGLQLLFYSVGIGQISSEVPQNLSASRPQDRQFILSSKKLLLSDSGFYLCAWSVKFAGAGEKLFFGSGTQLSVL.

The genes are TRBV6-2 or TRBV6-3 and TRBJ2-2; D not certain. Trimming shortened V by 4 bases and J by 0 bases, and 3 bases separated the two germline ends. The CDR3 spans 13 residues. CDR1 and CDR2 (germline): MNHEY, SVGEGT. The CDR3 is CASSFPNTGELFF. The CDR3 DNA is TGTGCCAGCAGTTTTCCGAACACCGGGGAGCTGTTTTTT.

This chain joins TRBV4-3 and TRBJ1-2; no clear D gene. With 0 bases removed from V and 4 bases from J, the gap between germline ends came to 9 bases. There are 14 residues in the CDR3. The germline V gene has CDR1 LGHNA and CDR2 YSLEER. CDR3 loop: CASSQDSATYGYTF. The CDR3 DNA reads TGCGCCAGCAGCCAAGACTCTGCCACCTATGGCTACACCTTC.

V is TRBV21-1 and J is TRBJ2-7; the table's D call of TRBD2 was not tested on the DNA. TRBV21-1 is listed as a pseudogene. This CDR3 has 13 amino acids. CDR3: CASTGTGIYEQYF. In DNA form, the CDR3 reads TGTGCCAGCACCGGGACTGGAATCTACGAGCAGTACTTC.

The chain recombines TRBV6-2 or TRBV6-3 with TRBJ2-3; D is ambiguous. The CDR3 extends over 13 amino acids. Germline CDR1 MNHEY, CDR2 SVGEGT. V lost 5 bases and J lost 3, with 9 bases in between. The CDR3 here is CASSPPGTDTQYF. The CDR3 region has the DNA TGTGCCAGCAGTCCACCTGGGACAGATACGCAGTATTTT.

The chain uses TRBV9 and TRBJ2-7; D is uncertain. CDR3 size: 14 residues. Germline-derived CDR1 and CDR2 are SGDLS and YYNGEE. Deletions cut 3 bases from V and 1 base from J, with 11 bases between. Written as DNA, the CDR3 is TGTGCCAGCAGCGGTGGTACAGTATCCTACGAGCAGTACTTC. Its translation is CASSGGTVSYEQYF.

The chain recombines TRBV20-1 with TRBJ1-2; D unclear. The CDR3 is 14 residues long. Germline CDR1 and CDR2: DFQATT and SNEGSKA (reference sequence). V gave up 3 bases and J gave up 0 bases, with 11 bases separating them. Here the CDR3 reads CSASHDGSNYGYTF. In DNA form, the CDR3 reads TGCAGTGCTAGTCATGACGGATCTAACTATGGCTACACCTTC.